The clone carrying this TCR beta chain was detected many times. The data originate from a study of blood T cell repertoires in COVID-19. As for the study in general: PBMCs, B-cell-depleted T cells, or T cells were the source of the cDNA or gDNA that made up the material.

V lost 0 bases to trimming and J lost 7 bases, with 10 bases between them. CDR3 length equals 14 residues. CDR1 and CDR2 (germline): SGHDT, YYEEEE. TCRdb's table, derived via immunoSEQ multiplex PCR, lists solely in-frame clones and lacks some. The sample records roughly 500,000 clones, over 75% being singletons. Sequencing input: peripheral blood. The V call is TRBV5-6, the J call TRBJ1-4; D gene unclear. The TCR sequence derives from a human donor in a cohort sampled during active COVID-19. Written as DNA, the CDR3 is TGTGCCAGCAGCTTGGAACGTAGAGCTGAAAAACTGTTTTTT. This codes for CASSLERRAEKLFF.